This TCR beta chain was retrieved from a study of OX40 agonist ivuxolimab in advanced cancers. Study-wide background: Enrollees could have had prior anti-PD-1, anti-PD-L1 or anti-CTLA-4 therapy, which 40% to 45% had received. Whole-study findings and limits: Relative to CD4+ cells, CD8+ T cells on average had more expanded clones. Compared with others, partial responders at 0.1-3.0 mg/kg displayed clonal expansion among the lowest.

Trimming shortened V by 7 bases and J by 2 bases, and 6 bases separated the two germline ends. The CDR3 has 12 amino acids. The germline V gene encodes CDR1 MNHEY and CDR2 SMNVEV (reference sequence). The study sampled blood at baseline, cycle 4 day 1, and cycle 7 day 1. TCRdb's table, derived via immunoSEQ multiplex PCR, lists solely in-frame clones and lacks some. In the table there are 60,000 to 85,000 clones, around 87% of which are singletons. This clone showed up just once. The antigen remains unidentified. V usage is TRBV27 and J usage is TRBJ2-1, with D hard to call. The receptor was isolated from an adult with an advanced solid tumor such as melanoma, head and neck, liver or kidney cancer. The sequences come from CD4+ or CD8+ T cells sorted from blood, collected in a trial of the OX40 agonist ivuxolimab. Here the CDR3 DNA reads TGTGCCAGCACTCCCACCTACAATGAGCAGTTCTTC. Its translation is CASTPTYNEQFF.